The source of this TCR beta chain is a study of regulatory T cells in long-lasting Graves disease. Study conclusions and caveats: When disease was persistent, TRBV28, TRBJ1-2 and TRBJ2-5 were the favored segments.

The CDR3 spans 15 residues. Germline V gene lookup returns CDR1 MNHEY and CDR2 SVGEGT. V was pared by 7 bases and J by 6 bases, with 21 bases between. Time point given: newly diagnosed GD, antithyroid drugs for less than 3 months. The TCR library used RNA extracted from PBMCs. Investigators prepared the TCR beta libraries by applying iRepertoire HTBI primers and Arm-PCR of CDR3 regions. TCRdb redid the calling of the multiplex PCR reads with MiXCR, one entry per CDR3 protein. The sample shows around 250,000 distinct CDR3 sequences, 20% to 25% of them seen only once. As concerns this clonotype: Its matching antigen is unknown.

V and J are TRBV6-2 or TRBV6-3 and TRBJ1-1, with TRBD1 as a possible D gene (5 bases). This TCR was sampled from a female donor with Graves disease. Material: peripheral blood mononuclear cells (PBMCs), obtained at new diagnosis, from a patient treated with antithyroid drugs. The CDR3 reads CASNSGGGLTSEAFF. The DNA for the CDR3 is TGTGCCAGCAATTCCGGTGGGGGACTTACCTCTGAAGCTTTCTTT.